This is a list of T cell receptor beta chains from one sample in a study of blood T cell repertoires in COVID-19. Measured with immunoSEQ multiplex PCR; TCRdb has only the in-frame clones, and not every one. This table has fewer than 110,000 clones, about 89% appearing once. Source material: peripheral blood. Every receptor here comes from a woman aged 25 to 39 with acute or convalescent COVID-19. The CDR3 runs from the conserved cysteine through the conserved F or W. The D gene is left open where the match is weak. Not all rows give a size; the values are once, few, many and, for expanded clones, a class.

TRBJ1-1	NA	NA	TRBV5-1	TGCGCCAGCAGCCCTGGGTGGGCAGGGTTGGCTGAAGCTTTCTTT	CASSPGWAGLAEAFF
TRBJ2-7	NA	NA	TRBV28	TGTGCCAGCAGCAGTCTCGCTGGACAGTCCTACGAGCAGTACTTC	CASSSLAGQSYEQYF
TRBJ2-7	NA	NA	TRBV4-2	TGTGCCAGCAGCCAAGGGCGAGGTTCAACCTACGAGCAGTACTTC	CASSQGRGSTYEQYF
TRBJ2-2	NA	TRBD2	TRBV11-2	TGTGCCAGCAGCCTTACTAGCGTATGGACCGGGGAGCTGTTTTTT	CASSLTSVWTGELFF
TRBJ1-3	NA	NA	TRBV5-1	TGCGCCAGCAGCTTGGCCTGGAAGGGGTTCTCCTCTGGAAACACCATATATTTT	CASSLAWKGFSSGNTIYF
TRBJ1-2	NA	TRBD1	TRBV5-1	TGCGCCAGCAGCTTGGGGCAGGGGGCGGATGGCTACACCTTC	CASSLGQGADGYTF
TRBJ1-6	NA	NA	TRBV4-1	TGCGCCAGCAGCCAAGATTGGGCAGTACATAATTCACCCCTCCACTTT	CASSQDWAVHNSPLHF
TRBJ1-2	NA	NA	TRBV28	TGTGCCAGCAGCGGGGGGGACAACTATGGCTACACCTTC	CASSGGDNYGYTF
TRBJ2-7	NA	NA	TRBV19	TGTGCCAGTAGCTTCGTTTTTGGGAGCTACGAGCAGTACTTC	CASSFVFGSYEQYF
TRBJ1-2	NA	NA	TRBV2	TGTGCCAGCAGCCTACAGAGATTCTATGGCTACACCTTC	CASSLQRFYGYTF
TRBJ2-7	NA	TRBD1	TRBV27	TGTGCCAGCAGTAGACAGGGCCACGAGCAGTACTTC	CASSRQGHEQYF
TRBJ1-2	few	NA	TRBV4-2	TGTGCCAGCAGCCAAGAGGGGCAGAGTAAGGGCTACACCTTC	CASSQEGQSKGYTF
TRBJ2-4	NA	NA	TRBV6-4	TGTGCCAGCAGTGACTCACTAGCCAAAAACATTCAGTACTTC	CASSDSLAKNIQYF
TRBJ2-3	NA	NA	TRBV24-1	TGTGCCACCAGTGATCGTGGCACCTCAGATACGCAGTATTTT	CATSDRGTSDTQYF
TRBJ1-1	NA	NA	TRBV6-5	TGTGCCAGCAGTTCCGCCGGACTTGAAGCTTTCTTT	CASSSAGLEAFF
TRBJ1-2	NA	NA	TRBV6-5	TGTGCCAGCAGTTCCTCGGGGGCGAGGGGCTACACCTTC	CASSSSGARGYTF
TRBJ2-3	NA	NA	TRBV6-4	TGTGCCAGCAGTGACTACTTCACAGATACGCAGTATTTT	CASSDYFTDTQYF
TRBJ1-1	NA	NA	TRBV5-1	TGCGCCAGCAGCTCTGTGTGGGGACAGAACACTGAAGCTTTCTTT	CASSSVWGQNTEAFF
TRBJ2-3	once	NA	TRBV5-1	TGCGCCAGCAGCTTGGCCCAGGGGGGAGGCACAGATACGCAGTATTTT	CASSLAQGGGTDTQYF
TRBJ1-2	NA	NA	TRBV6-5	TGTGCCAGCGGAACTTCCTGGAGAAACAACTATGGCTACACCTTC	CASGTSWRNNYGYTF
TRBJ2-7	NA	NA	TRBV24-1	TGTGCCACCAGCGCTAGTCCCGGGACATCGATCAACCTCGAGCAGTACTTC	CATSASPGTSINLEQYF
TRBJ1-2	NA	NA	TRBV6-5	TGTGCCAGCATCCGGACCGGGAGAGGTGGCTACACCTTC	CASIRTGRGGYTF
TRBJ1-5	NA	TRBD1	TRBV2	TGTGCCAGCAGTACAGGGGGCAGACAGCCCCAGCATTTT	CASSTGGRQPQHF
TRBJ2-7	NA	TRBD2	TRBV27	TGTGCCAGCAGCCCACAGGGACTAGGGGCCTACGAGCAGTACTTC	CASSPQGLGAYEQYF
TRBJ1-6	NA	TRBD1	TRBV6-5	TGTGCCAGCCTTCGGGACAGGGGGTATTCACCCCTCCACTTT	CASLRDRGYSPLHF